This TCR beta chain was identified during a study of cytomegalovirus exposure and HLA in healthy donors. Germline V gene data show CDR1 as MNHEY and CDR2 as SMNVEV (reference sequence). The CDR3 loop spans 12 amino acids. V was trimmed by 8 bases and J by 0 bases, leaving 7 bases between them. The primer mix had 60 Vbeta and 13 Jbeta primers. Sequenced by immunoSEQ multiplex PCR; TCRdb stores in-frame clones only, minus some. Among some 110,000 clones, roughly 70% were seen once, and the ten largest hold around 1.2%. This cohort consisted of healthy bone marrow donors. Study results and caveats: Cytomegalovirus-associated status was assigned to fewer than 200 TCR beta chains. For most TCR sequences rarity was the rule, although some public TCRs occurred in many donors. In an earlier analysis, productive rearrangement rates for most beta V segments clustered near 87% or 30%.

Concerning this clone itself: Antigen: not known.

What was sequenced was PBMCs. This receptor was taken from a man aged 40-50 years in good health and CMV-seronegative. The V and J genes are TRBV27 and TRBJ1-1, with a possible D match to TRBD1 (5 bases). This CDR3 reads CASGGVNTEAFF. The CDR3 coding sequence is TGTGCCAGCGGGGGGGTGAACACTGAAGCTTTCTTT.